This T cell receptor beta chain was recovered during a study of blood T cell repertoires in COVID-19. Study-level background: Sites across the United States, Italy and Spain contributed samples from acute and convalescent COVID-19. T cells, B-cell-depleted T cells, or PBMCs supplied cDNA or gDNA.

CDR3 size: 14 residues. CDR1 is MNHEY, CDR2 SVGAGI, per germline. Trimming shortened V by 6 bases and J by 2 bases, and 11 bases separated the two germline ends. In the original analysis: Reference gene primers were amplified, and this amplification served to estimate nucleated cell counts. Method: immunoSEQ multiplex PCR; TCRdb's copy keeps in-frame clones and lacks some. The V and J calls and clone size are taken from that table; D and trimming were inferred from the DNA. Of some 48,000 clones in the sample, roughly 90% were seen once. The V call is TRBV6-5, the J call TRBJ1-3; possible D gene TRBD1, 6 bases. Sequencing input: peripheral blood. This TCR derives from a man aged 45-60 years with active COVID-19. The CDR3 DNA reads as TGTGCCAGCAGCCCCGACAGGACTGGAAACACCATATATTTT. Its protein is CASSPDRTGNTIYF.